Presented here are 2 T cell receptor beta chains from one specimen sequenced in a study of T cell responses to AZD1222 COVID-19 vaccine. Here immunoSEQ multiplex PCR was the method, and the copy in TCRdb shows in-frame clones only, minus some. The sample has 120,000 to 150,000 clones; approximately 90% are singletons. Sequencing was performed on peripheral blood, taken on day 0 of AZD1222 vaccination. The receptors come from an adult in good health.

The CDR3 protein is CASSLYSWADTEAFF. CDR3 DNA sequence: TGTGCCAGCAGCTTGTATTCCTGGGCGGACACTGAAGCTTTCTTT. The chain is built from TRBV5-8 and TRBJ1-1; D gene uncertain. Per germline, CDR1 SGHTS and CDR2 YDEGEE. Trimming cost V 1 base and J 3 bases, with 13 bases left between them. CDR3 size: 15 residues.

This sequence joins TRBV6-5 and TRBJ2-1; TRBD1 is a possible D gene (5 bases). This CDR3 has 15 residues. The V gene's germline CDR1 is MNHEY and CDR2 SVGAGI. V was trimmed by 5 bases and J by 2 bases, leaving 13 bases between them. The DNA of the CDR3 is TGTGCCAGCAGTAAGAACAGGAATACCTACAATGAGCAGTTCTTC. Amino acid sequence: CASSKNRNTYNEQFF.